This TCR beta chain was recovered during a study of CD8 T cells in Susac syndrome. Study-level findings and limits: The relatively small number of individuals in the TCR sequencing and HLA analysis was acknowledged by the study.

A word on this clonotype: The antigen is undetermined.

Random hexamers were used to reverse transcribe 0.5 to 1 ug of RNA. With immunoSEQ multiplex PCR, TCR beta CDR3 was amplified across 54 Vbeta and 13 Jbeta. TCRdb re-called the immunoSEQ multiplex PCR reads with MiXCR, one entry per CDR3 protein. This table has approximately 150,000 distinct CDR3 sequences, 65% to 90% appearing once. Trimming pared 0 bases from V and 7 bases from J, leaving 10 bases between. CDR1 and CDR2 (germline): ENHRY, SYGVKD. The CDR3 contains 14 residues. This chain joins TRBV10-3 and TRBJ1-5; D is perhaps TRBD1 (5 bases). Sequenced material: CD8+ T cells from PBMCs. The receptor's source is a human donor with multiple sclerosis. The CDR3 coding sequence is TGTGCCATCAGTGAGTCGTACGGGGCCCAGCCCCAGCATTTT. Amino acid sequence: CAISESYGAQPQHF.